This T cell receptor beta chain was sequenced in a study of blood T cell repertoires in COVID-19. In the study overall: Collection of acute and convalescent COVID-19 samples took place in the United States, Italy and Spain. In each case, the material was cDNA or gDNA derived from T cells, B-cell-depleted T cells, or PBMCs.

The V end lost 3 bases, the J end lost 2 bases, and 9 bases lay between the germline ends. This CDR3 region has 13 residues. Germline CDR1 reads SGDLS; CDR2 reads YYNGEE. In the original workflow: Nucleated cell number was recorded as an estimate derived from reference gene primer amplification. Clones were sequenced by immunoSEQ multiplex PCR, and TCRdb holds only the in-frame ones, with some missing. D and trimming come from the DNA, and the V and J calls and clone size come from that table. The data show nearly 70,000 clones, approximately 78% seen once. The TCR comes from an elderly woman with acute or convalescent COVID-19. The rearrangement uses TRBV9 and TRBJ2-7, with no clear D. Sequencing was done on a sample of peripheral blood. DNA of the CDR3: TGTGCCAGCAGCGGGCTCATTACCTACGAGCAGTACTTC. Translating gives CASSGLITYEQYF.